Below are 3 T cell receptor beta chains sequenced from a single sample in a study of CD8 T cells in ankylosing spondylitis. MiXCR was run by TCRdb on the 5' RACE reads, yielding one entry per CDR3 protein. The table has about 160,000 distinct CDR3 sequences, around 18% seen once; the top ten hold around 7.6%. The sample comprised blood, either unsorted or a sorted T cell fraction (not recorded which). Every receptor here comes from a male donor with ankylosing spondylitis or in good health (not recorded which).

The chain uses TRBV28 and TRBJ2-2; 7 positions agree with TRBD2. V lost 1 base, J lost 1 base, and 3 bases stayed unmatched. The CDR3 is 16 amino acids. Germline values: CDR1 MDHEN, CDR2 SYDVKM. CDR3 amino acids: CASSLLPSGNTGELFF. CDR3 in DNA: TGTGCCAGCAGTTTATTGCCTAGCGGGAACACCGGGGAGCTGTTTTTT.

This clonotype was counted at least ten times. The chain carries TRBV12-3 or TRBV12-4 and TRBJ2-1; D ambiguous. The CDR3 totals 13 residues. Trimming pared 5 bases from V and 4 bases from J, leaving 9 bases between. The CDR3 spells CASSPLDYNEQFF. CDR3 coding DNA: TGTGCCAGCAGTCCCCTGGATTACAATGAGCAGTTCTTC.

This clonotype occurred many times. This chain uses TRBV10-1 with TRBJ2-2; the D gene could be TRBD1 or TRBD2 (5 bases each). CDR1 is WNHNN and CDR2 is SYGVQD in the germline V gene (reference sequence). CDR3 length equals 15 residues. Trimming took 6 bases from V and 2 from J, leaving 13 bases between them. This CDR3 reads CASRAETVNTGELFF. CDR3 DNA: TGCGCCAGCAGAGCGGAGACAGTTAACACCGGGGAGCTGTTTTTT.